The present TCR beta chain was sequenced within a study of human T cells and chemical hapten exposure (dated by TCRdb to 2020 to 2023). General notes on the study: For sensitization, 2% DPC in acetone was applied to an approximately 2 cm by approximately 2 cm area of upper inner arm skin. Throughout the study period of 20 to 25 weeks, patients also received therapeutic DPC doses to the scalp every week. Patch testing was performed on the upper back with Finn chambers containing 0.01% DPC, and the patch tests were scored after 6 days according to International Contact Dermatitis Research Group standards. Alopecia areata with under or over 50% scalp involvement, alopecia totalis and alopecia universalis were represented in the patient cohort, which was mostly female. The libraries were sequenced as a pool, and the TCR yield per sample differed mostly because of small variations in library volumes within the pool. In alopecia patients, the study followed how the peripheral blood TCR repertoire changed in vivo over primary and secondary sensitization to diphenylcyclopropenone (DPC), a hapten. Blood samples were taken from patients before sensitization (week 0) and at 2, 6 and about 24 weeks after DPC sensitization. For TCR sequencing, blood came from about 29 alopecia patients at anywhere from one to four time points (pre-sensitization, 2, 6 and 24 weeks).

CDR3 length: 13 amino acids, cysteine to phenylalanine. From the germline V gene, CDR1 is SGHDT and CDR2 is YYEEEE. The method was RACE. Sequencer: NextSeq 500. During library preparation, unique molecular identifiers were attached to individual cDNA molecules so that TCRs could be counted in a quantitative, reproducible way. From each blood RNA sample, both TCR alpha and TCR beta chains were sequenced. The study's processing was this. The median number of TCRs per sample was approximately 98,000, ranging from roughly 20,000 to 700,000. V, J and CDR3 annotation of the TCR reads was performed with the Decombinator software suite. For the PS versus PT1 abundance plots, all samples were subsampled to the same number of TCRs (28,000). TCRs were defined as expanded if absent before sensitization and observed at least eight times at the 2-week time point. TCRdb took the public reads, trimmed them with fastp at Q25, ran MiXCR for clone calling and kept in-frame beta chains. All rows with the same CDR3 protein become a single entry with the most common DNA and genes. TCRdb, not the authors, supplied the V and J calls. For this sample there are about 92,000 distinct CDR3 sequences; around 9.6% appear just once. The ten largest clones take up more than 3% of the sample.

Interpreted using the paper, the time point label stands for: pre-sensitization, week 0. In light of the paper, this sample's treatment or condition label describes: therapeutic diphenylcyclopropenone sensitization with weekly scalp DPC. At every patch-test visit, the blood draw took place before the patch test was put on. Eligible patients were aged 18 to 70, diagnosed with alopecia, deemed suitable for DPC therapy, and excluded if pregnant. Total RNA was extracted from unfractionated whole blood collected in Tempus Blood RNA tubes. This clonotype has only one observation. No cognate antigen has been identified for it. No DNA is shown, since the ends of the CDR3 on it are uncertain; the CDR3 is the one TCRdb lists. General conclusions and limits of the study: DPC sensitization did not change the number of TCRs with a frequency above 1 in 1000, and there was no evidence of changes in global repertoire structure. Repeated subsampling changed both the strength of the expansion versus patch-test correlation and the threshold at which that correlation became significant. Significantly more large CDR3 similarity clusters were formed by expanded TCRs than by pre-sensitization or healthy control sets, consistent with antigen-driven responses. A positive correlation was found between the number of PT1 expanded TCRs and patch test score, with significance reached at thresholds 8, 16 and 32 but not 4. All patients had alopecia, a presumed autoimmune disease, so their immune response might differ from that of healthy individuals.

Source: whole blood, taken in connection with sensitization to the hapten diphenylcyclopropenone (DPC). The clonotype comes from a woman aged 40-49 years with alopecia areata. Some clones in this sample may be carry-over from other donors' samples. The V and J segments used are TRBV5-6 and TRBJ1-2; TRBD1 is the table's D call, not checked against the DNA. The CDR3 region reads CASSFGTGARNTF.